The following is a TCR beta chain sequence with its context. The antigen remains undetermined. This specimen belongs to a study of cytomegalovirus exposure and HLA in healthy donors. Study-wide results and limits: It was approximately 170 TCR beta chains that were listed as cytomegalovirus-associated. Clusters of TCRs from the first cohort tended to co-occur in the 120 or so validation repertoires (as a later analysis found).

The CDR3 is 13 residues long. Per germline, CDR1 SGHTA and CDR2 FQGTGA. V lost 3 bases to trimming and J lost 5 bases; unmatched junction nucleotides: 2. Using immunoSEQ multiplex PCR, the repertoire was profiled, and TCRdb retains in-frame clones only, with some absent. Here the sample spans 110,000 to 150,000 clones, 88% being singletons. This chain links TRBV7-3 with TRBJ2-3; TRBD1 matches 7 bases. The sequenced sample was PBMCs. The source is a woman aged 18-29 years in good health and CMV-seropositive. This CDR3 reads CASSFGDRDTQYF. DNA for the CDR3: TGTGCCAGCAGCTTCGGGGACAGAGATACGCAGTATTTT.